There are a few counts of the clone carrying this T cell receptor beta chain. Time point: patch test 1, 2 weeks after DPC sensitization. Treatment denoted: therapeutic diphenylcyclopropenone sensitization with weekly scalp DPC. One entry per CDR3 protein results from TCRdb running MiXCR on the RACE reads. The profile covers 150,000 to 200,000 distinct CDR3 sequences, with about a fifth appearing a single time and approximately 6.7% taken by the ten largest. The data are from a study of human T cells and chemical hapten exposure. This CDR3 contains 14 residues. The ends were cut back, 6 bases at V and 10 bases at J, with 19 bases in the middle.

Source: whole blood, taken in connection with sensitization to the hapten diphenylcyclopropenone (DPC). V is TRBV12-3 or TRBV12-4 and J is TRBJ2-1; D is perhaps TRBD1 or TRBD2 (5 bases each). This TCR derives from a woman aged 45 to 65 with alopecia areata. Some clones in this sample may be carry-over from other donors' samples. CDR3: CASSMGRRYGEQFF. For the CDR3, the DNA is TGTGCCAGCAGCATGGGACGGCGCTACGGGGAGCAGTTCTTC.